The 30 T cell receptor beta chains below all came from one sample that was sequenced in a study of early T cells in non-severe SARS-CoV-2 infection. Each CDR3 protein gets one entry after TCRdb re-called the 5' RACE reads with MiXCR. The data show about 40,000 distinct CDR3 sequences, about 5.9% seen once. The sample consisted of whole blood, taken at baseline. The receptor source for this set is an adult who was a healthcare worker with PCR-confirmed SARS-CoV-2 infection or an uninfected control (not recorded which).

The chain uses TRBV12-3 or TRBV12-4 and TRBJ2-2; the match to TRBD2 covers 7 bases. The CDR3 extends over 19 amino acids. The V gene end was trimmed by 6 bases and the J gene end by 4 bases; junction bases not matched to a gene: 20. The CDR3 nucleotides read TGTGCCAGCAGCCGCGTGAGGAAGATGGGGGAGGGAAGCACCGGGGAGCTGTTTTTT. It codes for CASSRVRKMGEGSTGELFF.

This clonotype is medium-sized by share. This chain uses TRBV3-1 with TRBJ2-6, with D possibly TRBD2 on 6 matching bases. Looked up from germline, CDR1 is LGHDT and CDR2 is YNNKEL (reference sequence). V was cut by 5 bases and J by 4 bases, with 15 bases left in between. This CDR3 contains 16 residues. CDR3: CASSSLGAGGANVLTF. In nucleotides, the CDR3 is TGTGCCAGCAGCTCCTTAGGAGCGGGCGGGGCCAACGTCCTGACTTTC.

The gene calls are TRBV3-1 and TRBJ2-2; 8 nucleotides match TRBD2. This CDR3 comprises 16 residues. The ends lost 3 bases at V and 6 bases at J; junction bases unmatched: 9. Germline V gene data show CDR1 as LGHDT and CDR2 as YNNKEL (reference sequence). The CDR3 DNA reads as TGTGCCAGCAGCCAGGCCGGGGGGGCGAGAGCCGGGGAGCTGTTTTTT. Protein: CASSQAGGARAGELFF.

This clonotype was recorded a few times. The rearrangement uses TRBV29-1 and TRBJ2-2; TRBD1 is a possible D gene (6 bases). The CDR3 loop spans 12 amino acids. The germline V gene has CDR1 SQVTM and CDR2 ANQGSEA. The V end was cut by 7 bases, the J end by 4 bases, with 10 bases between. In nucleotides, the CDR3 is TGCAGCGGCATGGACAGCACCGGGGAGCTGTTTTTT. Its protein product is CSGMDSTGELFF.

This clonotype was detected ten times or more. The gene calls are TRBV4-1 and TRBJ1-5; tentative D call: TRBD1 (6 bases). The CDR3 sequence is 15 residues long. Germline loops: CDR1 MGHRA, CDR2 YSYEKL. Trimming removed 0 bases at V and 2 bases at J, with 8 bases between. CDR3 sequence (DNA): TGCGCCAGCAGCCAAGAGGGGGCCGGCAATCAGCCCCAGCATTTT. It specifies CASSQEGAGNQPQHF.

This rearrangement joins TRBV4-3 to TRBJ1-1; D is possibly TRBD1 (6 bases). CDR3 length equals 15 residues. The germline gives CDR1 LGHNA, CDR2 YSLEER. Between the trimmed V and J ends, which lost 0 bases and 7 bases, there was a span of 15 bases. In DNA, the CDR3 is TGCGCCAGCAGCCAAGAAGGGAGGCAGGGGTTTGAAGCTTTCTTT. It yields the protein CASSQEGRQGFEAFF.

This chain links TRBV5-4 with TRBJ2-7; D gene unclear. V shed 4 bases and J shed 2 bases, with 13 bases lying between them. Germline V gene lookup returns CDR1 SGHNT and CDR2 YYREEE (reference sequence). CDR3 length: 14 amino acids. DNA for the CDR3: TGTGCCAGCAGCCTGGACGACGACACCTACGAGCAGTACTTC. Translating gives CASSLDDDTYEQYF.

This clonotype was picked up many times. The CDR3 sequence: CASSTPGLRKNSPLHF. In DNA form, the CDR3 reads TGTGCCAGCAGTACACCGGGACTCCGGAAGAATTCACCCCTCCACTTT. The V call is TRBV28, the J call TRBJ1-6; maybe TRBD1 (5 bases). This CDR3 is 16 amino acids long. V lost 5 bases, J lost 7 bases, and 18 bases lay in between. Germline lookup yields CDR1 MDHEN and CDR2 SYDVKM.

The CDR3 DNA is TGTGCCAGCAGCCGGGTGTCAGCGGAGCCCTACAATGAGCAGTTCTTC. Translating gives CASSRVSAEPYNEQFF. The chain is built from TRBV6-2 or TRBV6-3 and TRBJ2-1; tentatively, D is TRBD2 (5 bases). The germline V gene encodes CDR1 MNHEY and CDR2 SVGEGT. The germline V and J ends were trimmed by 6 bases and 2 bases, with 17 bases remaining between them. CDR3 length equals 16 residues.

The CDR3 DNA reads as TGTGCCAGCAGCGCCCTAGTGGATCCTGAGCAGTTCTTC. Translation: CASSALVDPEQFF. V usage is TRBV5-6 and J usage is TRBJ2-1; D call uncertain. Per the germline V gene, CDR1 is SGHDT and CDR2 is YYEEEE. CDR3 size: 13 residues. V lost 4 bases to trimming and J lost 9 bases, with 14 bases between them.

There are many counts of this clonotype. The rearrangement joins TRBV6-2 or TRBV6-3 to TRBJ1-2; D gene unclear. The CDR3 covers 12 residues. Germline loops: CDR1 MNHEY, CDR2 SVGEGT. Trimming pared 2 bases from V and 4 bases from J, leaving 5 bases between. CDR3 coding DNA: TGTGCCAGCAGTTACGGCGGCTATGGCTACACCTTC. Its protein product is CASSYGGYGYTF.

This clonotype was seen repeatedly, ten times or more. CDR3 sequence: CASSFRGYSNQPQHF. DNA for the CDR3: TGTGCCAGCAGTTTCAGGGGATATAGCAATCAGCCCCAGCATTTT. The chain links TRBV28 to TRBJ1-5, with D perhaps TRBD1 (6 bases). The germline V gene encodes CDR1 MDHEN and CDR2 SYDVKM. V lost 3 bases and J lost 0, with 9 bases in between. The CDR3 is made up of 15 amino acids.

This clonotype appeared many times. The chain employs TRBV11-2 and TRBJ1-2; D is undetermined. V lost 3 bases and J 2 bases, leaving 7 bases between the germline ends. The CDR3 runs 13 residues. The germline CDR1 and CDR2 sequences are SGHAT and FQNNGV. The CDR3 protein is CASSLEGNYGYTF. Written as DNA, the CDR3 is TGTGCCAGCAGCTTGGAGGGAAACTATGGCTACACCTTC.

This chain connects TRBV7-2 to TRBJ2-1; 9 bases are a match to TRBD1. V lost 9 bases, J lost 5 bases, and 11 bases stayed unmatched. The CDR3 runs to 15 residues. Per the germline V gene, CDR1 is SGHTA and CDR2 is FQGNSA. The CDR3 loop reads CASKDRGFLNNEQFF. For the CDR3, the DNA is TGTGCCAGTAAAGACAGGGGGTTCCTCAACAATGAGCAGTTCTTC.

This clonotype occurred many times. V and J are TRBV6-2 or TRBV6-3 and TRBJ2-7; D unclear. From germline, CDR1 is MNHEY and CDR2 SVGEGT. This CDR3 spans 12 amino acids. Trimming stripped 6 bases from V and 2 bases from J, with 8 bases between. The CDR3 spells CASRSLPYEQYF. Written as DNA, the CDR3 is TGTGCCAGCAGGTCACTCCCCTACGAGCAGTACTTC.

This clonotype has just a few counts. The chain is built from TRBV18 and TRBJ1-6, with 8 bases matching TRBD1. Per the germline V gene, CDR1 is KGHSH and CDR2 is LQKENI. The CDR3 extends over 17 amino acids. V trimming: 4 bases; J trimming: 4 bases; junction bases outside the gene matches: 9. The CDR3: CASSLKTGTGYNSPLHF. CDR3 in DNA: TGTGCCAGCTCACTTAAAACCGGGACAGGTTATAATTCACCCCTCCACTTT.

This chain uses TRBV30 with TRBJ1-2; maybe TRBD1 (5 bases). The germline V gene encodes CDR1 GTSNPN and CDR2 SVGIG (reference sequence). This CDR3 has 14 residues. Between the trimmed V and J ends, which lost 2 bases and 3 bases, there was a span of 13 bases. CDR3 sequence: CAWSPGIGDYGYTF. The CDR3 DNA is TGTGCCTGGAGTCCCGGAATAGGGGACTATGGCTACACCTTC.

The chain recombines TRBV30 with TRBJ2-7, with D uncertain. V was clipped by 0 bases and J by 0 bases, with 9 bases between them. Germline V gene data show CDR1 as GTSNPN and CDR2 as SVGIG (reference sequence). The CDR3 is made up of 14 amino acids. CDR3 sequence reads: CAWSVHDNSYEQYF. The DNA of the CDR3 is TGTGCCTGGAGTGTACATGACAACTCCTACGAGCAGTACTTC.

The V and J genes are TRBV6-2 or TRBV6-3 and TRBJ1-5; 7 positions agree with TRBD1. V shed 0 bases and J 2 bases; nucleotides not matched to a gene: 4. The CDR3 has 16 amino acids. Germline V CDR1 and CDR2: MNHEY, SVGEGT. The CDR3 here is CASSYSDRAGNQPQHF. CDR3 bases: TGTGCCAGCAGTTACTCCGACAGGGCTGGCAATCAGCCCCAGCATTTT.

This clonotype was counted at least ten times. This chain uses TRBV12-3 or TRBV12-4 with TRBJ2-1; D gene unclear. There are 15 residues in the CDR3. The V gene lost 3 bases and the J gene lost 0 bases, with 9 bases spanning the gap. Here the CDR3 DNA reads TGTGCCAGCAGTTTTAAAGCGAGCTCCTACAATGAGCAGTTCTTC. Translated, it gives CASSFKASSYNEQFF.

The rearrangement uses TRBV5-5 and TRBJ2-7; TRBD1 aligns across 9 bases. Germline assignment: CDR1 SGHKS and CDR2 YYEKEE (reference sequence). This CDR3 is 15 amino acids long. The trim removed 1 base at V and 7 bases at J, leaving 9 bases unmatched. The CDR3: CASSLIGTGTGEQYF. DNA for the CDR3: TGTGCCAGCAGCTTGATCGGGACAGGGACGGGTGAGCAGTACTTC.

The chain recombines TRBV18 with TRBJ1-3, with TRBD1 identical over 8 bases. With 5 bases clipped from V and 0 bases from J, the junction kept 6 bases outside the gene matches. The CDR3 spans 16 residues. Germline CDR1 KGHSH, CDR2 LQKENI. Here the CDR3 reads CASSSRGLSSGNTIYF. The CDR3 nucleotides are TGTGCCAGCTCATCCAGGGGGCTTAGCTCTGGAAACACCATATATTTT. Based on the CDR3 plus reference TRBV18 and TRBJ1-3, the full variable domain is NAGVMQNPRHLVRRRGQEARLRCSPMKGHSHVYWYRQLPEEGLKFMVYLQKENIIDESGMPKERFSAEFPKEGPSILRIQQVVRGDSAAYFCASSSRGLSSGNTIYFGEGSWLTVV.

This sequence joins TRBV7-2 and TRBJ2-6, with D possibly being TRBD2 (5 bases). The CDR3 has 20 residues. Per germline, CDR1 SGHTA and CDR2 FQGNSA. Trimming left V 2 bases short and J 3 bases short, with 23 bases between. For the CDR3, the DNA is TGTGCCAGCAGCTTAATGGCGCAGGATCTCCTACGGGGTGGGGCCAACGTCCTGACTTTC. It translates to CASSLMAQDLLRGGANVLTF.

This clonotype was detected a few times. V is TRBV19 and J is TRBJ2-7; 11 nucleotides line up with TRBD2. This CDR3 has 14 amino acids. CDR1 is LNHDA, CDR2 SQIVND, per germline (reference sequence). V lost 6 bases to trimming and J lost 2 bases; unmatched junction nucleotides: 3. CDR3 protein: CASSTSGGAYEQYF. The CDR3 nucleotides are TGTGCCAGTAGCACTAGCGGGGGAGCCTACGAGCAGTACTTC.

This clonotype was seen at least ten times. The CDR3 nucleotides read TGTGCCAGCAGCGTGGGAATCGGGGACACCTCCTACGAGCAGTACTTC. It is translated as CASSVGIGDTSYEQYF. This chain joins TRBV9 and TRBJ2-7; a weak D match, TRBD1 (6 bases). Between the trimmed V and J ends, which lost 2 bases and 0 bases, there was a span of 15 bases. This CDR3 is built from 16 residues. Per germline, CDR1 SGDLS and CDR2 YYNGEE.

The chain is built from TRBV7-9 and TRBJ2-7, with a tentative D call TRBD1 (6 bases). The V end was cut by 0 bases, the J end by 2 bases, with 11 bases between. The CDR3 is 15 residues long. Looked up from germline, CDR1 is SEHNR and CDR2 is FQNEAQ (reference sequence). The CDR3: CASSLAGTPTYEQYF. The CDR3 coding sequence is TGTGCCAGCAGCTTAGCGGGGACACCCACCTACGAGCAGTACTTC.

CDR3 loop: CASSPAANTGELFF. CDR3 DNA: TGCGCCAGCAGCCCGGCGGCGAACACCGGGGAGCTGTTTTTT. V gene TRBV5-1 combines with J gene TRBJ2-2, with D unclear. This CDR3 spans 14 amino acids. The germline CDR1 and CDR2 sequences are SGHRS and YFSETQ. Deletions cut 4 bases from V and 0 bases from J, with 7 bases between.

V and J are TRBV30 and TRBJ1-1; possible D gene TRBD1, 6 bases. CDR3 length: 12 residues. Germline lookup yields CDR1 GTSNPN and CDR2 SVGIG (reference sequence). V lost 4 bases and J 4 bases, leaving 10 bases between the germline ends. This chain's CDR3 is CAWNREGTEAFF. The CDR3 DNA follows: TGTGCCTGGAACAGGGAGGGCACTGAAGCTTTCTTT.

There are many counts of this clonotype. The gene calls are TRBV7-9 and TRBJ1-2; 7 positions agree with TRBD1. CDR3 length equals 14 residues. CDR1 and CDR2 (germline): SEHNR, FQNEAQ (reference sequence). V lost 4 bases to trimming and J lost 4 bases; unmatched junction nucleotides: 6. The CDR3 here is CASSSNDRVYGYTF. The CDR3 bases are TGTGCCAGCAGCTCAAATGACAGGGTCTATGGCTACACCTTC.

This clonotype has a count of ten or more. The V gene is TRBV18, the J gene TRBJ2-7, with TRBD1 matching over 8 bases. The germline V gene has CDR1 KGHSH and CDR2 LQKENI. This CDR3 has 15 amino acids. V shed 0 bases, J shed 4 bases, and the junction held 5 bases outside the gene matches. CDR3 protein: CASSPPRQGRYEQYF. DNA of the CDR3: TGTGCCAGCTCACCACCCCGACAGGGGAGGTACGAGCAGTACTTC. Using reference TRBV18 and TRBJ2-7 for the parts outside the CDR3, the full variable domain is NAGVMQNPRHLVRRRGQEARLRCSPMKGHSHVYWYRQLPEEGLKFMVYLQKENIIDESGMPKERFSAEFPKEGPSILRIQQVVRGDSAAYFCASSPPRQGRYEQYFGPGTRLTVT.